Listed below are T cell receptor beta chains from one sample, sequenced in a study of cytomegalovirus exposure and HLA in healthy donors. Produced via immunoSEQ multiplex PCR; TCRdb's table is partial and in-frame only. The data hold around 250,000 clones, with around 91% observed a single time. Sample: PBMCs. Source of these receptors: a woman aged 25 to 39 in good health and CMV-seronegative. The CDR3 runs from the conserved cysteine through the conserved F or W. Fields, in order: D gene, V gene, CDR3 protein. D genes are given only for firm matches.

d_gene: NA; v_gene: TRBV10-3; CDR3aa: CAISESAGSGIGYTF
d_gene: NA; v_gene: TRBV5-6; CDR3aa: CASSFGTPYGYTF
d_gene: TRBD1; v_gene: TRBV25-1; CDR3aa: CATWDRNYEQYF
d_gene: TRBD2; v_gene: TRBV27; CDR3aa: CASSLPSGSFDEQFF
d_gene: NA; v_gene: TRBV30; CDR3aa: CAGAGPHTDTQYF
d_gene: NA; v_gene: TRBV9; CDR3aa: CASSPDTWNYNEQFF
d_gene: TRBD2; v_gene: TRBV7-2; CDR3aa: CASSLSLPGLAGVTGELFF
d_gene: NA; v_gene: TRBV28; CDR3aa: CASSSRTVNQPQHF
d_gene: NA; v_gene: TRBV28; CDR3aa: CASSPGLLSHEQYF
d_gene: NA; v_gene: TRBV6-1; CDR3aa: CASSGSRGGEKLFF
d_gene: TRBD1; v_gene: TRBV30; CDR3aa: CAWSTPQGIGNTIYF
d_gene: TRBD2; v_gene: TRBV10-2; CDR3aa: CASSIGGSSYEQYF
d_gene: NA; v_gene: TRBV29-1; CDR3aa: CSVEAGSSYEQYF
d_gene: NA; v_gene: TRBV6-1; CDR3aa: CASSEGAGPSTYNEQFF
d_gene: NA; v_gene: TRBV5-1; CDR3aa: CASRLTDYEQYF
d_gene: NA; v_gene: TRBV7-9; CDR3aa: CASSLITGLSETQYF
d_gene: NA; v_gene: TRBV28; CDR3aa: CASSLGGEGDQPQHF
d_gene: NA; v_gene: TRBV15; CDR3aa: CATSTRGALSHPFF
d_gene: NA; v_gene: TRBV6-6; CDR3aa: CASSPTGMNTEAFF
d_gene: NA; v_gene: TRBV4-3; CDR3aa: CASSLNVGAGELFF
d_gene: NA; v_gene: TRBV7-3; CDR3aa: CASSRGSGTEAFF
d_gene: NA; v_gene: TRBV6-1; CDR3aa: CASSDGANYGYTF